This TCR beta chain was recorded in a study of cytomegalovirus exposure and HLA in healthy donors (dated by TCRdb to about 2017). Background on the whole study: The roughly 650 repertoires of the first cohort and the approximately 130 validation repertoires were produced on the same platform, according to a later analysis. The study aimed to test whether cataloging public T cell receptors could reveal signatures of past pathogen exposure. Along with the roughly 670-subject first cohort, a separate validation cohort of over a hundred different subjects was used. To predict cytomegalovirus infection status, the study combined high-throughput TCR immunosequencing, statistical association of individual TCRs with disease status, and machine learning. The paper's findings and limits, for the study overall: Three of the identified cytomegalovirus-associated TCR beta chains were confirmed in vitro to be specific for cytomegalovirus antigens. Cytomegalovirus status was reported to be diagnosed by the classifier with high specificity and sensitivity in both the original and validation cohorts. In a later analysis, TCRs clustered in the first cohort were found to also tend to co-occur in the roughly 120 validation repertoires, with 90% to 95% of cluster scores above 0. A total of fewer than 200 TCR beta chains were listed by the study as associated with cytomegalovirus. A later analysis lacked HLA typing for the validation cohort, so it scored co-occurrence in that cohort across all 110 or so repertoires. Most TCR sequences were observed very rarely across donors, whereas some public TCRs were present in many individuals. It was suggested by the authors that the approach could potentially be generalized to other disease states and immunological phenotypes.

Donors formed part of the validation cohort, which comprised 95 to 150 subjects and was distinct from the first cohort of 670 or so subjects. Reading from cysteine to phenylalanine, the CDR3 counts 13 amino acids. The kept DNA is CDR3 alone, 39 bases in frame from the first base. V is shortened by 2 bases, J by 8 bases, and the region joining them spans 11 bases. Via the germline V gene, CDR1 is SGHDT and CDR2 YYEEEE. Regarding this clone: The antigen this receptor binds is unknown. The input lacks base qualities; no much larger clone sits a single base away.

Receptor libraries were prepared by the immunoSEQ multiplex PCR assay. The authors processed their data as follows. A statistical classification framework was built to diagnose cytomegalovirus status from the catalog of TCR beta chain sequences. Imported from immuneACCESS, the table was reduced by TCRdb to in-frame sequences with V and J called. These copies leave out some clones; in studies compared against another copy, an unresolved V gene accounts for under half, and the cause of the remainder is not known. Clonal size and the V and J genes are those of that table, whereas D and trimming came from the DNA. The sample data list some 170,000 clones, and approximately 90% of these were observed just once. The top ten clones comprise approximately 1.5% of the sample.

The rearranged chain carries TRBV5-6 and TRBJ2-1; no D gene call is confident. This receptor was identified in a young woman in good health and CMV-seronegative. Material for sequencing was PBMCs. Here the CDR3 is given as CASSFKSSDEQFF. The DNA sequence is TGTGCCAGCAGCTTTAAGTCGTCGGATGAGCAGTTCTTC. The entire variable domain, with the stretches around the CDR3 drawn from the reference TRBV5-6 and TRBJ2-1 proteins, is DAGVTQSPTHLIKTRGQQVTLRCSPKSGHDTVSWYQQALGQGPQFIFQYYEEEERQRGNFPDRFSGHQFPNYSSELNVNALLLGDSALYLCASSFKSSDEQFFGPGTRLTVL.